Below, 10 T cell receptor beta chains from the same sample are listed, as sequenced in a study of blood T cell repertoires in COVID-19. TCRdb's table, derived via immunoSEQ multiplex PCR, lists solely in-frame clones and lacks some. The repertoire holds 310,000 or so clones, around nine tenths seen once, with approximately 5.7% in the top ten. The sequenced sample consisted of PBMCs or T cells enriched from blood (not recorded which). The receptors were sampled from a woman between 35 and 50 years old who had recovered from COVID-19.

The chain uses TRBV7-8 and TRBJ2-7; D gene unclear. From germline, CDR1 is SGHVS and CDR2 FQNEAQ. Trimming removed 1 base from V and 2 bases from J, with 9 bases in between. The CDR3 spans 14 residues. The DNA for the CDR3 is TGTGCCAGCAGCTTAGAAGTACCGGCCTACGAGCAGTACTTC. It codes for CASSLEVPAYEQYF. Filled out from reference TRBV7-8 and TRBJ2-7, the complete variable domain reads GAGVSQSPRYKVAKRGQDVALRCDPISGHVSLFWYQQALGQGPEFLTYFQNEAQLDKSGLPSDRFFAERPEGSVSTLKIQRTQQEDSAVYLCASSLEVPAYEQYFGPGTRLTVT.

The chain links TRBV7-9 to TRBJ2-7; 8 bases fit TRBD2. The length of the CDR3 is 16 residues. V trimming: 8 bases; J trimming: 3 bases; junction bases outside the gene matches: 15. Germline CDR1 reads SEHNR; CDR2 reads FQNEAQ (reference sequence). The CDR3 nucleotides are TGTGCCAGCGCACCTCCTTACAGCGGGAGCCTCTACGAGCAGTACTTC. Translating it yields CASAPPYSGSLYEQYF.

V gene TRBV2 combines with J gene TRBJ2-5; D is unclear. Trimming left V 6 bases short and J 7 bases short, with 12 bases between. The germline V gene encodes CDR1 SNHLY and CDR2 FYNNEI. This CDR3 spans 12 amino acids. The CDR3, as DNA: TGTGCCAGCAGGGAGACTCTGGGGACCCAGTACTTC. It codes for CASRETLGTQYF. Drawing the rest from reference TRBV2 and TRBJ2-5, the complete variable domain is EPEVTQTPSHQVTQMGQEVILRCVPISNHLYFYWYRQILGQKVEFLVSFYNNEISEKSEIFDDQFSVERPDGSNFTLKIRSTKLEDSAMYFCASRETLGTQYFGPGTRLLVL.

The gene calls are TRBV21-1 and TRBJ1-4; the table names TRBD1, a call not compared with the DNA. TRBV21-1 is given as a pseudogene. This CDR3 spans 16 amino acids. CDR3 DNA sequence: TGTGCCAGCAGCAAAGAGGGGGTTCGGTTCTGGACAGGAGTGTTTTTT. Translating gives CASSKEGVRFWTGVFF.

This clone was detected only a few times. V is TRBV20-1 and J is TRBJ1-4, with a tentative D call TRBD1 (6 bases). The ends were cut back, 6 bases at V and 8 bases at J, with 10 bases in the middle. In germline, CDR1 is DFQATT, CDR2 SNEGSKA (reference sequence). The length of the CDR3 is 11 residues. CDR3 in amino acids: CSADTGEKLFF. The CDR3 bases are TGCAGTGCGGATACAGGGGAAAAACTGTTTTTT.

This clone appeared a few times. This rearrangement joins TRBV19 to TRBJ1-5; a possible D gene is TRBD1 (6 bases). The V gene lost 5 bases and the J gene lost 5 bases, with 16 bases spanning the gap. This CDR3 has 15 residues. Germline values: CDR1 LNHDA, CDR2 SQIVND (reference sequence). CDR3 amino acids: CASSFRRGTDQPQHF. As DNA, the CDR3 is TGTGCCAGTAGTTTCCGCAGGGGAACGGATCAGCCCCAGCATTTT.

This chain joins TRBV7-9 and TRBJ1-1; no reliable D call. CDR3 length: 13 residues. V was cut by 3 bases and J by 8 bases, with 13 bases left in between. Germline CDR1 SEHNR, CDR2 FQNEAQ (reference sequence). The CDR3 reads CASSLEVWEEAFF. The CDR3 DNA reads TGTGCCAGCAGCTTGGAGGTTTGGGAAGAAGCTTTCTTT.

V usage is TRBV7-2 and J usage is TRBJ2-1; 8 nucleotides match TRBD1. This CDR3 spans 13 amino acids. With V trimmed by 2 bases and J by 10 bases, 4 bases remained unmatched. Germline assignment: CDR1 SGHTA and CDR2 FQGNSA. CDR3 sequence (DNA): TGTGCCAGCAGCTTAAGACAGGGGCCAGAGCAGTTCTTC. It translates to CASSLRQGPEQFF.

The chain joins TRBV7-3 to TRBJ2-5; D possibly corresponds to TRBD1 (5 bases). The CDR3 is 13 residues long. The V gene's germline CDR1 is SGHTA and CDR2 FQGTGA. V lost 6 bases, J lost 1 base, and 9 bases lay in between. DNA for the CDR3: TGTGCCAGCAGTTTGGACATCCAAGAGACCCAGTACTTC. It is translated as CASSLDIQETQYF.

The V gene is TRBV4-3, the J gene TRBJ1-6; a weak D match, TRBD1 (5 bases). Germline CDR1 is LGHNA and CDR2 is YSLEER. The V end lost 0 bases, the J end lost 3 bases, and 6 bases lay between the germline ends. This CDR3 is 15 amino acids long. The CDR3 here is CASSQDQGYNSPLHF. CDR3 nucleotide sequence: TGCGCCAGCAGCCAAGATCAGGGCTATAATTCACCCCTCCACTTT.